The clone carrying this T cell receptor beta chain showed up many times. The sample is drawn from a study of T cells in Graves' hyperthyroidism and ophthalmopathy. Amplified regions were TCR beta CDR3 sequences from RNA transcripts. Initially, a first-round RT-PCR of the TCR CDR3 employed the HTBI primer set. Each CDR3 protein gets one entry after TCRdb re-called the multiplex PCR reads with MiXCR. This sample has about 600,000 distinct CDR3 sequences, with approximately 15% found just once. The sample comprised blood. This clonotype was obtained from a woman between 18 and 30 years old with Graves' ophthalmopathy.

The CDR3 protein is CSASPGQVPFGYTF. In DNA, the CDR3 is TGCAGTGCTAGTCCGGGCCAGGTCCCATTCGGCTACACCTTC. This chain links TRBV20-1 with TRBJ1-2; no reliable D call. This CDR3 is built from 14 residues. Germline values: CDR1 DFQATT, CDR2 SNEGSKA (reference sequence). V was pared by 3 bases and J by 8 bases, with 19 bases between.